These 3 T cell receptor beta chains were all obtained from the same sample, sequenced in a study of blood T cell repertoires in COVID-19. Generated by immunoSEQ multiplex PCR, the TCRdb table keeps only in-frame clones and is missing some. The sample lists about 480,000 clones, roughly 90% occurring once. Sequencing input: PBMCs or T cells enriched from blood (not recorded which). The receptors come from a woman between 40 and 50 years old who had recovered from COVID-19.

The J gene is TRBJ2-2, the V gene TRBV6-5; weak D call: TRBD2 (5 bases). The V and J ends lost 7 bases and 5 bases respectively, with 11 bases between them. CDR1 and CDR2 from the germline V gene are MNHEY and SVGAGI. The CDR3 has 13 amino acids. In DNA, the CDR3 is TGTGCCAGCACTTCCGGGGTTACCGGGGAGCTGTTTTTT. Translation gives CASTSGVTGELFF.

The J gene is TRBJ1-2, the V gene TRBV6-5; D ambiguous. Trimming removed 2 bases at V and 7 bases at J, with 14 bases between. This CDR3 has 14 residues. The germline V gene has CDR1 MNHEY and CDR2 SVGAGI. CDR3 in amino acids: CASSYERAFGGYTF. CDR3 bases: TGTGCCAGCAGTTACGAGCGGGCCTTTGGTGGCTACACCTTC.

Only one count was recorded for this clone. This chain joins TRBV5-4 and TRBJ1-6, with 9 bases identical to TRBD1. J lost 0 bases, V lost 4 bases, and 8 bases had no gene match. The CDR3 spans 18 residues. Germline CDR1 reads SGHNT; CDR2 reads YYREEE (reference sequence). CDR3 residues: CASSPGQGLSSYNSPLHF. The CDR3 DNA is TGTGCCAGCAGCCCAGGACAGGGGCTGAGCTCCTATAATTCACCCCTCCACTTT.